This entry features one TCR beta chain sequence. The record originates from a study of blood T cell repertoires in COVID-19. This table comes from immunoSEQ multiplex PCR, and its TCRdb copy is limited to in-frame clones, with some not included. Altogether tens of thousands of clones are present, approximately 90% being singletons, with the ten largest covering 4.3%. The material sequenced was peripheral blood. The receptor was derived from a man aged 55 to 70 with acute or convalescent COVID-19.

The CDR3 coding sequence is TGCGCCAGCAGCCAAACAGGGTTGGAGTCACCCCTCCACTTT. As protein: CASSQTGLESPLHF. This chain connects TRBV4-1 to TRBJ1-6; TRBD1 is a possible D gene (6 bases). CDR1 MGHRA and CDR2 YSYEKL come from the germline V gene. V lost 2 bases to trimming and J lost 10 bases, with 12 bases between them. This CDR3 contains 14 residues.